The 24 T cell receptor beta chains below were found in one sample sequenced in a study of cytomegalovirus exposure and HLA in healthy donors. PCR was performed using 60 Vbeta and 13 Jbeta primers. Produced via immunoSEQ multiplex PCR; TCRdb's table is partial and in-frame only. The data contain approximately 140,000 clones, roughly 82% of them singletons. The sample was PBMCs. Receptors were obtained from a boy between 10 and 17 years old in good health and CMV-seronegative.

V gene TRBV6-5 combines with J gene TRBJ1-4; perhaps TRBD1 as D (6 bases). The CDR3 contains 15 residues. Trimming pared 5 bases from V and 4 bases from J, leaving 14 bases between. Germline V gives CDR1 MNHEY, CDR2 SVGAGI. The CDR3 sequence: CASSATGKFNEKLFF. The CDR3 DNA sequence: TGTGCCAGCAGTGCTACAGGGAAATTTAATGAAAAACTGTTTTTT.

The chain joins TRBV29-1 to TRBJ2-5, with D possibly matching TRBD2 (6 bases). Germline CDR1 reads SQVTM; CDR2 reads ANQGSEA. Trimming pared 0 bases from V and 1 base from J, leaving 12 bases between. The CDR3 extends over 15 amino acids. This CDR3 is CSVEDRSGVQETQYF. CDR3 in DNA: TGCAGCGTTGAAGACAGGTCGGGGGTCCAAGAGACCCAGTACTTC. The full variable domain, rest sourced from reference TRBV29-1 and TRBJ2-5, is SAVISQKPSRDICQRGTSLTIQCQVDSQVTMMFWYRQQPGQSLTLIATANQGSEATYESGFVIDKFPISRPNLTFSTLTVSNMSPEDSSIYLCSVEDRSGVQETQYFGPGTRLLVL.

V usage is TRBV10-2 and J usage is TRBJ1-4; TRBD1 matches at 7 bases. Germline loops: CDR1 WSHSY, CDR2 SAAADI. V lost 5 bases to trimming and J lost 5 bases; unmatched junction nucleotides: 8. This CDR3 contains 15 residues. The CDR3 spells CASSLGDSQNEKLFF. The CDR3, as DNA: TGCGCCAGCAGTTTAGGGGACAGCCAGAATGAAAAACTGTTTTTT.

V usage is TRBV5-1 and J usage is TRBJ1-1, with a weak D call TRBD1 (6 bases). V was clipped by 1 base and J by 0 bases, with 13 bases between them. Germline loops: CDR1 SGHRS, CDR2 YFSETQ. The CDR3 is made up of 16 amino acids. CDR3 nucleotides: TGCGCCAGCAGCTTGATGGCGGACAGCGTGAACACTGAAGCTTTCTTT. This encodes CASSLMADSVNTEAFF.

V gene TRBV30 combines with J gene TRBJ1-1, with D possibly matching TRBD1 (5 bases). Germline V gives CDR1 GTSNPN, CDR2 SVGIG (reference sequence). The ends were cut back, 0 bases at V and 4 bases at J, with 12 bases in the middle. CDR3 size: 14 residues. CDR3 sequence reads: CAWSVRRGSTEAFF. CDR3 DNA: TGTGCCTGGAGTGTACGAAGGGGAAGCACTGAAGCTTTCTTT.

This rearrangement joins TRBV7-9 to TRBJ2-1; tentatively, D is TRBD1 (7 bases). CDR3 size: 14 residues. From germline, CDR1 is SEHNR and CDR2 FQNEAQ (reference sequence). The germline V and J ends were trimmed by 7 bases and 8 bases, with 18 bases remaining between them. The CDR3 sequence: CASNDGGQRDEQFF. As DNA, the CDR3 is TGTGCCAGCAACGACGGGGGACAGAGGGATGAGCAGTTCTTC.

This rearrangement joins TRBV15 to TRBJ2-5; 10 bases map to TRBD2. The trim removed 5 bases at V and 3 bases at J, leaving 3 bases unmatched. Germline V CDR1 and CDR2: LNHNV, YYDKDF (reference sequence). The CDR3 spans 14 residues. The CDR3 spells CATSGGLAEETQYF. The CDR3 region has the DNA TGTGCCACCAGCGGAGGACTAGCGGAAGAGACCCAGTACTTC. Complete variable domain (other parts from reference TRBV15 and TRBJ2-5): DAMVIQNPRYQVTQFGKPVTLSCSQTLNHNVMYWYQQKSSQAPKLLFHYYDKDFNNEADTPDNFQSRRPNTSFCFLDIRSPGLGDTAMYLCATSGGLAEETQYFGPGTRLLVL.

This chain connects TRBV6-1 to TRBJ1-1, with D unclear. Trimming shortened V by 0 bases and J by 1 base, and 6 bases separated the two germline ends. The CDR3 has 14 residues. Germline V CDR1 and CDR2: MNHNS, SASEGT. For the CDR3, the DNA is TGTGCCAGCAGTGAAGCGGAGGGGAACACTGAAGCTTTCTTT. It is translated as CASSEAEGNTEAFF.

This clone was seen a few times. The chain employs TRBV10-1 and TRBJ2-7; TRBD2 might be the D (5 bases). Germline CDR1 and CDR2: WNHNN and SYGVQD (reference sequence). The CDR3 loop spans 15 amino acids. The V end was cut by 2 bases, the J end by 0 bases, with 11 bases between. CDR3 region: CASSEVISDSYEQYF. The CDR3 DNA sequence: TGCGCCAGCAGTGAGGTGATTAGCGACTCCTACGAGCAGTACTTC.

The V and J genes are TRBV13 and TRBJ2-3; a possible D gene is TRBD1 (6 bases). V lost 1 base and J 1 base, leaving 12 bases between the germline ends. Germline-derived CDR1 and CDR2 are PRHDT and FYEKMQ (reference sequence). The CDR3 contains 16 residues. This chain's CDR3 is CASSLATEGGTDTQYF. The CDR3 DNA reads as TGTGCCAGCAGCTTAGCGACCGAGGGGGGCACAGATACGCAGTATTTT.

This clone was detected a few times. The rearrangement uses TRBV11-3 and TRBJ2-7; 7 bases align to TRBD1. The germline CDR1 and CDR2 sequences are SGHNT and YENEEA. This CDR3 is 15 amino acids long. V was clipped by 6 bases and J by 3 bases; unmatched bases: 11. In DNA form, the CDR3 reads TGTGCCAGCAGTTTCGGGACAGAAAGGGACTACGAGCAGTACTTC. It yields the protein CASSFGTERDYEQYF.

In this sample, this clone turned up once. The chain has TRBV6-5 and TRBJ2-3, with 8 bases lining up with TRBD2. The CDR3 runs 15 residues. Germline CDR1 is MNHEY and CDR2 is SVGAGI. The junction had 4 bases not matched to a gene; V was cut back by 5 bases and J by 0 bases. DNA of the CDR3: TGTGCCAGCAGTCCGACTAGCGACAGCACAGATACGCAGTATTTT. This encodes CASSPTSDSTDTQYF.

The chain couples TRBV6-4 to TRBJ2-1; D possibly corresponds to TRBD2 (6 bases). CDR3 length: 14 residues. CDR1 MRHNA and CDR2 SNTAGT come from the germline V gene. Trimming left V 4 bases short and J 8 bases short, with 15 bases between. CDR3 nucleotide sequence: TGTGCCAGCAGTGTGACGGGAGAGGTCTATGAGCAGTTCTTC. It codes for CASSVTGEVYEQFF.

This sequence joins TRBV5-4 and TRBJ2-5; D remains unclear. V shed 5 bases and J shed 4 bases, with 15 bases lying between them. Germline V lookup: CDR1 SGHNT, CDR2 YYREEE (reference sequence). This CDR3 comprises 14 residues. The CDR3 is CASSTRLTPETQYF. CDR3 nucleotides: TGTGCCAGCAGTACCAGGCTGACCCCAGAGACCCAGTACTTC. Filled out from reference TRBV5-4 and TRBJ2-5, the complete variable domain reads ETGVTQSPTHLIKTRGQQVTLRCSSQSGHNTVSWYQQALGQGPQFIFQYYREEENGRGNFPPRFSGLQFPNYSSELNVNALELDDSALYLCASSTRLTPETQYFGPGTRLLVL.

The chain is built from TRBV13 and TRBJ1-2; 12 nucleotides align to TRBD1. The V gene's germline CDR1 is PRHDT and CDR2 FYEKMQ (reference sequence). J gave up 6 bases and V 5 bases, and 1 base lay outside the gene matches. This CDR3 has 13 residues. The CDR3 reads CASSRDRGHGYTF. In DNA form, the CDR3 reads TGTGCCAGCAGCCGGGACAGGGGGCATGGCTACACCTTC.

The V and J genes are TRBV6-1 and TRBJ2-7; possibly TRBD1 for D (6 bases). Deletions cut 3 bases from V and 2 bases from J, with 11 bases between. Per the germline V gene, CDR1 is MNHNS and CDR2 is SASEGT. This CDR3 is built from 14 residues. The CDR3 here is CASSETGTTYEQYF. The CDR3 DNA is TGTGCCAGCAGTGAGACCGGGACAACCTACGAGCAGTACTTC.

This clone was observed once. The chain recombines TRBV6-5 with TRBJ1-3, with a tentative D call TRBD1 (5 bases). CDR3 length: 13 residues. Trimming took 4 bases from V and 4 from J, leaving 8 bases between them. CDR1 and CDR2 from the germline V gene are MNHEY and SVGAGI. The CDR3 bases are TGTGCCAGCAGTTCGACAGAGGGAAACACCATATATTTT. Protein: CASSSTEGNTIYF.

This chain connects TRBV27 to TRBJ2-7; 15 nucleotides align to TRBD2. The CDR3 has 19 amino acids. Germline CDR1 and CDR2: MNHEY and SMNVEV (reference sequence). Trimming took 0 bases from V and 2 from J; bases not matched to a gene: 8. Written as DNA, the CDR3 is TGTGCCAGCAGTTTATCCGTCGGACTAGCGGGAGGGATGCCCTACGAGCAGTACTTC. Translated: CASSLSVGLAGGMPYEQYF.

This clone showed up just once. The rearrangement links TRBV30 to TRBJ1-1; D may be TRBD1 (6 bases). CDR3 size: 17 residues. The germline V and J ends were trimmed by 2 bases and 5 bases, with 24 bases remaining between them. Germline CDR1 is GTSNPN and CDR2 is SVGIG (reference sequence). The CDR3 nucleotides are TGTGCCTGGAGTCGTACGTGGCAGGGGACGAGGGGGACTGAAGCTTTCTTT. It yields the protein CAWSRTWQGTRGTEAFF.

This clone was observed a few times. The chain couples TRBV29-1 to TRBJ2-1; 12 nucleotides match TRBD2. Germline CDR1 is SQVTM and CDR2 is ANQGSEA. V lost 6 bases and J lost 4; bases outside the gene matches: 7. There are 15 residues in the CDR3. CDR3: CSVRPSGRAYNEQFF. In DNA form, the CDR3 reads TGCAGCGTACGACCTAGCGGGAGGGCTTACAATGAGCAGTTCTTC.

The CDR3 DNA reads TGCGCCAGCAGCCAAGATACTAGTCGTTCCTACAATGAGCAGTTCTTC. This codes for CASSQDTSRSYNEQFF. V usage is TRBV4-3 and J usage is TRBJ2-1; possibly TRBD2 for D (5 bases). Germline assignment: CDR1 LGHNA and CDR2 YSLEER. The germline V and J ends were trimmed by 0 bases and 1 base, with 10 bases remaining between them. The CDR3 is 16 residues long.

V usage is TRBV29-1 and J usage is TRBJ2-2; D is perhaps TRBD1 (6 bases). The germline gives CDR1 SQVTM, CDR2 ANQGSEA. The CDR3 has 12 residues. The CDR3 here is CSGGGNTGELFF. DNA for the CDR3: TGCTCTGGGGGCGGGAACACCGGGGAGCTGTTTTTT.

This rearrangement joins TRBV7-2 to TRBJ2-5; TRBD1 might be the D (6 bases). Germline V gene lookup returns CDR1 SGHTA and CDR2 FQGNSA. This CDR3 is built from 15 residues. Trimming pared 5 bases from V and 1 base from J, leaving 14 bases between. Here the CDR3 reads CASSPSRGFQETQYF. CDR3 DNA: TGTGCCAGCAGCCCCTCAAGGGGGTTCCAAGAGACCCAGTACTTC.

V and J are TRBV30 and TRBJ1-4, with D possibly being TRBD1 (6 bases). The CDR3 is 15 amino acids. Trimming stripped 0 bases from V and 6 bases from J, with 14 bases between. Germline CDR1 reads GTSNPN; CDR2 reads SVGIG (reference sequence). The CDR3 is CAWSVTGSVYEKLFF. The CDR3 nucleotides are TGTGCCTGGAGTGTAACAGGGTCTGTTTATGAAAAACTGTTTTTT. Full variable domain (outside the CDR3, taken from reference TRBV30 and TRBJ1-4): SQTIHQWPATLVQPVGSPLSLECTVEGTSNPNLYWYRQAAGRGLQLLFYSVGIGQISSEVPQNLSASRPQDRQFILSSKKLLLSDSGFYLCAWSVTGSVYEKLFFGSGTQLSVL.